Shown below are 29 T cell receptor beta chains from a single sample sequenced in a study of shared clonotypes between healthy human individuals (dated by TCRdb to the early 2020s). To prepare the library, the immunoSEQ multiplex PCR assay was applied. TCRdb mirrors the immuneACCESS table, restricted to in-frame sequences. Some clones are absent from its copies; in checked studies, under half trace to an unresolved V gene, and the reason for the others is unknown. The sample data list over 2 million clones, and 85% to 95% of these were observed just once. Together, the top ten hold 0.37% of the sample. The sample consisted of naive CD4+ T cells from PBMCs. This sample's cell subset or site label indicates: CD45RA+ positively selected. The source of these receptors is a man in his late teens or twenties in good health. Some clones in this sample may be carry-over from other donors' samples.

Remarks on this clone: The sample carries other DNA sequences with the same CDR3. The J gene is TRBJ1-1, the V gene TRBV20-1, with D hard to call. Trimming stripped 2 bases from V and 5 bases from J, with 6 bases between. Germline assignment: CDR1 DFQATT and CDR2 SNEGSKA (reference sequence). The CDR3 is made up of 11 amino acids. The CDR3 DNA reads TGCAGTGCTAGAAGTGGGACTGAAGCTTTCTTT. This codes for CSARSGTEAFF.

In DNA form, the CDR3 reads TGTGCCAGCAGTTTAAGGGAACCGGGACAGGGGCGTCGGAACCTCAATCAGCCCCAGCATTTT. This gives the protein CASSLREPGQGRRNLNQPQHF. The genes are TRBV27 and TRBJ1-5, with 10 bases lining up with TRBD1. Trimming at V came to 2 bases and at J to 3 bases, leaving 19 bases not matched to a gene. CDR3 length: 21 amino acids. The germline CDR1 and CDR2 sequences are MNHEY and SMNVEV (reference sequence).

Details on this clone: The sample carries other DNA sequences with the same CDR3. This chain connects TRBV28 to TRBJ2-3; 9 positions agree with TRBD1. Germline assignment: CDR1 MDHEN and CDR2 SYDVKM. CDR3 size: 15 residues. The trim removed 5 bases at V and 3 bases at J, leaving 6 bases unmatched. The CDR3 sequence is CASSPRDRVTDTQYF. The CDR3 DNA reads TGTGCCAGCAGTCCTCGGGACAGGGTAACAGATACGCAGTATTTT.

This clone was counted a few times. This chain uses TRBV7-9 with TRBJ1-1; D unclear. Germline values: CDR1 SEHNR, CDR2 FQNEAQ (reference sequence). V shed 4 bases and J shed 5 bases, with 11 bases lying between them. CDR3 length: 13 amino acids. CDR3 in DNA: TGTGCCAGCAGCTCCCACTTGAGTACTGAAGCTTTCTTT. As protein: CASSSHLSTEAFF.

This clone showed up just once. The gene calls are TRBV6-6 and TRBJ1-4, with a weak D call TRBD1 (5 bases). Trimming cost V 4 bases and J 4 bases, with 10 bases left between them. The CDR3 has 14 residues. The germline V gene encodes CDR1 MNHNY and CDR2 SVGAGI (reference sequence). In DNA form, the CDR3 reads TGTGCCAGCAGTTTGGGGCAGTTTAATGAAAAACTGTTTTTT. Encoded protein: CASSLGQFNEKLFF.

This clone came up once. The J gene is TRBJ2-5, the V gene TRBV6-1, with D tentatively TRBD2 (5 bases). V lost 0 bases to trimming and J lost 1 base, with 12 bases between them. The CDR3 extends over 16 amino acids. From germline, CDR1 is MNHNS and CDR2 SASEGT. The CDR3 protein is CASSEALGELQETQYF. CDR3 nucleotide sequence: TGTGCCAGCAGTGAAGCGCTGGGAGAGCTCCAAGAGACCCAGTACTTC.

Concerning this clone: The same CDR3 is also encoded by other DNA sequences in this sample. The chain carries TRBV18 and TRBJ2-2; 9 bases agree with TRBD1. Trimming at V came to 3 bases and at J to 3 bases, leaving 2 bases not matched to a gene. Germline V gives CDR1 KGHSH, CDR2 LQKENI. The CDR3 loop spans 15 amino acids. The CDR3 loop reads CASSPRQGDTGELFF. Written as DNA, the CDR3 is TGTGCCAGCTCACCGAGACAGGGGGACACCGGGGAGCTGTTTTTT.

The chain couples TRBV6-6 to TRBJ1-3, with D maybe TRBD1 (5 bases). The CDR3 is made up of 15 amino acids. Germline CDR1 is MNHNY and CDR2 is SVGAGI (reference sequence). The ends were cut back, 6 bases at V and 2 bases at J, with 14 bases in the middle. The CDR3 DNA reads as TGTGCCAGCAGGCCGCCCGGGGGGGCTGGAAACACCATATATTTT. Translation: CASRPPGGAGNTIYF.

As DNA, the CDR3 is TGTGCCAGCAGTTTATTTATGGGGGCCAACGTCCTGACTTTC. Encoded protein: CASSLFMGANVLTF. The J gene is TRBJ2-6, the V gene TRBV28; D is undetermined. The V end lost 1 base, the J end lost 4 bases, and 5 bases lay between the germline ends. Germline lookup yields CDR1 MDHEN and CDR2 SYDVKM. The CDR3 is 14 residues long.

This clone is a singleton in its sample. The genes are TRBV7-3 and TRBJ1-5, with D unresolved. V lost 2 bases to trimming and J lost 5 bases, with 7 bases between them. This CDR3 region has 13 residues. The germline V gene has CDR1 SGHTA and CDR2 FQGTGA. CDR3 bases: TGTGCCAGCAGCTTATTGGGCGATCAGCCCCAGCATTTT. It translates to CASSLLGDQPQHF.

This chain connects TRBV29-1 to TRBJ1-3; D uncertain. Germline V gene sequence: CDR1 SQVTM, CDR2 ANQGSEA. CDR3 length equals 11 residues. V lost 4 bases to trimming and J lost 5 bases, with 6 bases between them. In DNA, the CDR3 is TGCAGCGTTGGGCCTAGAAACACCATATATTTT. Protein sequence: CSVGPRNTIYF.

V is TRBV6-5 and J is TRBJ2-5; 9 positions match TRBD2. This CDR3 contains 14 residues. V lost 8 bases, J lost 5 bases, and 9 bases stayed unmatched. The germline V gene has CDR1 MNHEY and CDR2 SVGAGI. CDR3 sequence: CASRSLAGAETQYF. The CDR3 nucleotides are TGTGCCAGCCGGTCTTTAGCGGGAGCGGAGACCCAGTACTTC.

This rearrangement joins TRBV7-2 to TRBJ1-4; D is perhaps TRBD1 (5 bases). Trimming left V 4 bases short and J 5 bases short, with 11 bases between. The CDR3 totals 14 residues. CDR1 is SGHTA, CDR2 FQGNSA, per germline. The CDR3 spells CASSSGWQNEKLFF. The CDR3 DNA sequence: TGTGCCAGCAGCTCAGGGTGGCAAAATGAAAAACTGTTTTTT.

The chain is built from TRBV6-1 and TRBJ2-1, with no clear D. Germline assignment: CDR1 MNHNS and CDR2 SASEGT. V lost 7 bases, J lost 5 bases, and 12 bases lay in between. The CDR3 is made up of 13 amino acids. This chain's CDR3 is CASTAPSNNEQFF. DNA of the CDR3: TGTGCCAGCACCGCCCCGAGTAACAATGAGCAGTTCTTC.

V usage is TRBV5-1 and J usage is TRBJ2-1; TRBD2 matches at 10 bases. CDR3 length: 18 amino acids. Germline V lookup: CDR1 SGHRS, CDR2 YFSETQ. The V and J ends lost 4 bases and 7 bases, in that order; junction bases with no gene match: 17. CDR3 nucleotide sequence: TGCGCCAGCAGCCTTAAATCTTTTCTAGCGGGAGTTAAGAATGAGCAGTTCTTC. This sequence encodes CASSLKSFLAGVKNEQFF.

This clone was detected only once. CDR3 in DNA: TGTGCCAGCAGTCCTGTGGCGAGGGTGATAGGTTATGGCTACACCTTC. Translation: CASSPVARVIGYGYTF. This chain uses TRBV27 with TRBJ1-2; D not certain. CDR1 MNHEY and CDR2 SMNVEV come from the germline V gene (reference sequence). The CDR3 runs 16 residues. Trimming cost V 5 bases and J 5 bases, with 21 bases left between them.

V gene TRBV6-1 combines with J gene TRBJ2-2, with D uncertain. V was clipped by 4 bases and J by 3 bases, with 12 bases between them. CDR1 MNHNS and CDR2 SASEGT come from the germline V gene. CDR3 length equals 15 residues. Here the CDR3 reads CASSAYSSYTGELFF. The CDR3 DNA reads TGTGCCAGCAGTGCCTACAGTTCGTACACCGGGGAGCTGTTTTTT.

CDR3 sequence: CASSLVAGDAGELFF. The CDR3, as DNA: TGCGCCAGCAGCTTGGTTGCGGGAGATGCCGGGGAGCTGTTTTTT. The gene calls are TRBV5-1 and TRBJ2-2, with 7 bases identical to TRBD2. The CDR3 is 15 amino acids. Germline CDR1 is SGHRS and CDR2 is YFSETQ. Trimming took 0 bases from V and 6 from J; bases not matched to a gene: 5.

The V and J genes are TRBV6-5 and TRBJ1-2; 8 positions match TRBD1. Germline-derived CDR1 and CDR2 are MNHEY and SVGAGI. The CDR3 has 15 amino acids. Germline trimming cut 1 base from V and 2 bases from J; bases unmatched to any gene: 3. Written as DNA, the CDR3 is TGTGCCAGCAGTTACTGGACAGGGCAGAACTATGGCTACACCTTC. It codes for CASSYWTGQNYGYTF.

The chain uses TRBV5-6 and TRBJ2-1, with D possibly TRBD2 on 6 matching bases. Per germline, CDR1 SGHDT and CDR2 YYEEEE. V was pared by 0 bases and J by 7 bases, with 11 bases between. The CDR3 length is 14 residues. CDR3 DNA: TGTGCCAGCAGCTTGGTGGGGACTCAGAATGAGCAGTTCTTC. Translated, it gives CASSLVGTQNEQFF.

The chain combines TRBV27 with TRBJ1-5; D not certain. Trimming removed 5 bases at V and 4 bases at J, with 9 bases between. The CDR3 is made up of 13 amino acids. Germline V lookup: CDR1 MNHEY, CDR2 SMNVEV (reference sequence). The chain's CDR3 is CASSPGRNQPQHF. The CDR3 DNA is TGTGCCAGCAGTCCCGGCCGGAATCAGCCCCAGCATTTT.

The V call is TRBV5-1, the J call TRBJ1-4, with 9 bases that match TRBD1. Germline-derived CDR1 and CDR2 are SGHRS and YFSETQ. After removal of 2 bases from V and 8 bases from J, the junction contained 7 bases not matched to a gene. This CDR3 spans 15 amino acids. The CDR3 sequence is CASSFTGGDSEKLFF. DNA of the CDR3: TGCGCCAGCAGCTTTACAGGGGGCGATTCGGAAAAACTGTTTTTT. The entire variable domain, with the rest obtained from reference TRBV5-1 and TRBJ1-4, is as follows: KAGVTQTPRYLIKTRGQQVTLSCSPISGHRSVSWYQQTPGQGLQFLFEYFSETQRNKGNFPGRFSGRQFSNSRSEMNVSTLELGDSALYLCASSFTGGDSEKLFFGSGTQLSVL.

J is TRBJ2-1 and V is TRBV10-2; TRBD2 aligns across 8 bases. The CDR3 totals 14 residues. Per germline, CDR1 WSHSY and CDR2 SAAADI. V lost 8 bases to trimming and J lost 7 bases; unmatched junction nucleotides: 10. CDR3 protein: CASHLSGSMNEQFF. CDR3 bases: TGCGCCAGCCATCTCAGCGGGAGTATGAATGAGCAGTTCTTC.

The rearrangement uses TRBV29-1 and TRBJ2-3, with D possibly TRBD2 on 6 matching bases. Trimming cost V 7 bases and J 5 bases, with 16 bases left between them. The CDR3 loop spans 13 amino acids. Germline V gene lookup returns CDR1 SQVTM and CDR2 ANQGSEA. CDR3 residues: CSAVREQRDTQYF. In DNA form, the CDR3 reads TGCAGCGCCGTCCGGGAGCAGAGAGATACGCAGTATTTT.

V gene TRBV7-2 combines with J gene TRBJ2-6; D could derive from TRBD1 or TRBD2 (5 bases each). Germline CDR1 reads SGHTA; CDR2 reads FQGNSA. Trimming shortened V by 4 bases and J by 6 bases, and 13 bases separated the two germline ends. This CDR3 has 15 amino acids. The chain's CDR3 is CASSWDGSSANVLTF. CDR3 sequence (DNA): TGTGCCAGCAGCTGGGACGGGTCATCGGCCAACGTCCTGACTTTC. Looking up the rest from reference TRBV7-2 and TRBJ2-6 gives the full variable domain: GAGVSQSPSNKVTEKGKDVELRCDPISGHTALYWYRQSLGQGLEFLIYFQGNSAPDKSGLPSDRFSAERTGGSVSTLTIQRTQQEDSAVYLCASSWDGSSANVLTFGAGSRLTVL.

About this clone itself: It may be a read error: a sequence one base away is much more abundant. The chain has TRBV6-1 and TRBJ1-1; tentative D call: TRBD1 (5 bases). Germline-derived CDR1 and CDR2 are MNHNS and SASEGT. The CDR3 has 13 amino acids. V dropped 6 bases and J dropped 1 base, with 9 bases sitting between them. This CDR3 is CASSIGQNTEAFF. The CDR3 DNA follows: TGTGCCAGCAGCATAGGACAGAACACTGAAGCTTTCTTT.

This clone was found once. This chain joins TRBV27 and TRBJ2-7, with 10 bases fitting TRBD2. Germline loops: CDR1 MNHEY, CDR2 SMNVEV (reference sequence). The V segment lost 6 bases and the J segment 5 bases; nucleotides outside the gene matches: 13. CDR3 size: 16 residues. The DNA of the CDR3 is TGTGCCAGCAGCCGCCCCCGGGCTAGCGGGAGCCACGAGCAGTACTTC. Its translation is CASSRPRASGSHEQYF.

This sequence joins TRBV27 and TRBJ1-1; TRBD1 agrees at 7 bases. Germline V CDR1 and CDR2: MNHEY, SMNVEV (reference sequence). This CDR3 has 13 residues. V was clipped by 6 bases and J by 4 bases; unmatched bases: 5. As DNA, the CDR3 is TGTGCCAGCAGGGGGCAGGGGGGCACTGAAGCTTTCTTT. It yields the protein CASRGQGGTEAFF.

J is TRBJ2-2 and V is TRBV19, with a possible D match to TRBD1 (7 bases). Germline CDR1 is LNHDA and CDR2 is SQIVND (reference sequence). V dropped 6 bases and J dropped 6 bases, with 20 bases sitting between them. This CDR3 is built from 16 residues. The CDR3 here is CASSPQGGIAPGELFF. The CDR3 DNA reads as TGTGCCAGTAGCCCCCAGGGGGGCATTGCCCCCGGGGAGCTGTTTTTT.